The rows below give T cell receptor beta chains drawn from one sample of a study of human T cells and chemical hapten exposure. TCRdb reprocessed the RACE reads via MiXCR and lists one record per CDR3 protein. The sample holds over 35,000 distinct CDR3 sequences, about 10% seen once. The source material was whole blood, sampled in connection with sensitization to the hapten diphenylcyclopropenone (DPC). The receptors originated from a man aged 30 to 45 with alopecia areata. Some clones in this sample may be carry-over from other donors' samples. CDR3s include the opening cysteine and the closing phenylalanine or tryptophan. The D gene is left open where the match is weak. Clone size is not always given. Where it is, it says once, few, many or a class for expanded clones.

J gene	D gene	clone size	V gene	CDR3 protein	CDR3 DNA
TRBJ1-1	.	.	TRBV7-9	CASSLQGEAFF	TGTGCCAGCAGCTTACAGGGTGAAGCTTTCTTT
TRBJ2-3	.	.	TRBV14	CASSQLGTQYF	TGTGCCAGCAGCCAATTGGGTACGCAGTATTTT
TRBJ1-1	TRBD1	.	TRBV27	CASRRDRANTEAFF	TGTGCCAGCAGGAGGGACAGAGCGAACACTGAAGCTTTCTTT
TRBJ2-5	.	few	TRBV29-1	CSVDGGNQETQYF	TGCAGCGTTGACGGCGGGAACCAAGAGACCCAGTACTTC
TRBJ2-3	.	many	TRBV12-3/TRBV12-4	CASSSLRADTQYF	TGTGCCAGCAGTTCCCTGCGCGCAGATACGCAGTATTTT
TRBJ2-1	TRBD2	many	TRBV7-9	CASSLEGISGRSRNEQFF	TGTGCCAGCAGCTTAGAGGGGATTAGCGGGAGATCCCGCAATGAGCAGTTCTTC
TRBJ2-2	TRBD1	.	TRBV6-1	CASSEGTGYTGELFF	TGTGCCAGCAGTGAAGGGACAGGGTACACCGGGGAGCTGTTTTTT
TRBJ2-5	.	.	TRBV7-2	CASSFSLGRWVF	TGTGCCAGCAGCTTCTCTTTAGGCCGCTGGGTCTTC
TRBJ1-1	.	few	TRBV5-8	CASSPRLLGTEAFF	TGTGCCAGCAGCCCCCGCCTTCTTGGCACTGAAGCTTTCTTT
TRBJ2-1	.	.	TRBV12-5	CASGLVFPGEQFF	TGTGCTAGTGGTTTGGTATTTCCGGGGGAGCAGTTCTTC
TRBJ2-7	TRBD2	many	TRBV9	CASSVAERGAYYEQYF	TGTGCCAGCAGCGTAGCTGAGCGGGGGGCATACTACGAGCAGTACTTC
TRBJ2-6	.	few	TRBV18	CASSPEVLSGANVLTF	TGTGCCAGCTCACCGGAAGTCCTCTCTGGGGCCAACGTCCTGACTTTC
TRBJ2-5	TRBD2	.	TRBV19	CASSLRLAGGQETQYF	TGTGCCAGTAGCCTACGACTAGCGGGGGGACAAGAGACCCAGTACTTC
TRBJ2-3	TRBD2	.	TRBV5-1	CASSSPPGLAGVADTQYF	TGCGCCAGCAGCTCCCCCCCCGGGTTGGCGGGAGTGGCAGATACGCAGTATTTT
TRBJ1-1	.	.	TRBV9	CASSDSPTNTEAFF	TGTGCCAGCAGCGATTCCCCAACGAACACTGAAGCTTTCTTT
TRBJ2-2	.	.	TRBV14	CASSRGTRELFF	TGTGCCAGCAGCCGTGGAACCAGGGAGCTGTTTTTT
TRBJ1-5	TRBD1	few	TRBV28	CASRSRDDRGPPQHF	TGTGCCAGCAGGTCTCGGGATGACAGGGGGCCGCCCCAGCATTTT
TRBJ2-1	TRBD2	.	TRBV6-2/TRBV6-3	CATWTSLVNEQFF	TGTGCCACCTGGACTAGCCTCGTCAATGAGCAGTTCTTC
TRBJ2-2	.	many	TRBV19	CASSSGGPHGTGELFF	TGTGCCAGTAGTAGCGGGGGCCCCCATGGCACCGGGGAGCTGTTTTTT
TRBJ1-6	.	many	TRBV28	CASREWTSYNSPLHF	TGTGCCAGCAGAGAATGGACAAGCTATAATTCACCCCTCCACTTT